This T cell receptor (beta chain) was sequenced in a study of blood T cell repertoires in COVID-19. At the level of the study: Some COVID-19 samples were acute and others convalescent; all came from the United States, Italy and Spain. The analysed material was cDNA or gDNA that came from T cells, B-cell-depleted T cells, or PBMCs.

The length of the CDR3 is 14 residues. V shed 2 bases, J shed 2 bases, and the junction held 2 bases outside the gene matches. Germline V gives CDR1 SGDLS, CDR2 YYNGEE. Original data processing: Counts of nucleated cells, estimated from reference gene primer amplification, were obtained. Profiled with immunoSEQ multiplex PCR; TCRdb holds only in-frame clones, not every one. D and trimming come from the DNA, and the V and J calls and clone size come from that table. Among fewer than 300,000 clones listed, about three quarters were seen once. Source material: peripheral blood. The rearrangement links TRBV9 to TRBJ1-2; TRBD1 matches at 8 bases. The TCR sequence derives from a woman of 80 years or more with acute or convalescent COVID-19. CDR3 in amino acids: CASSVTGVNYGYTF. In nucleotides, the CDR3 is TGTGCCAGCAGCGTGACAGGGGTCAACTATGGCTACACCTTC.